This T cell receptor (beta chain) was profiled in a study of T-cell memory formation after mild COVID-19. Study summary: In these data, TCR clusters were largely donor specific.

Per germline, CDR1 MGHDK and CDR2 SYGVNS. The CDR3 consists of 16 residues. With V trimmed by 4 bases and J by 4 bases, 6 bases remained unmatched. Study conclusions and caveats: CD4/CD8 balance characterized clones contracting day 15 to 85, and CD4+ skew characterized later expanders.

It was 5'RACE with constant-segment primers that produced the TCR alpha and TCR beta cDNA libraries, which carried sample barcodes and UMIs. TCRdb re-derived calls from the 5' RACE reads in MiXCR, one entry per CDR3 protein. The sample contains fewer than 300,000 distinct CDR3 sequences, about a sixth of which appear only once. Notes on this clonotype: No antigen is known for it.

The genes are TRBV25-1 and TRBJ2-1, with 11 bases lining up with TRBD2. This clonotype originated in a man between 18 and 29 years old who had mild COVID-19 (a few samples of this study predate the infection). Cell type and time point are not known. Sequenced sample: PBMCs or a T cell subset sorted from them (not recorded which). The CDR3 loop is CASSGRTSGPYNEQFF. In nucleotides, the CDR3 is TGTGCCAGCAGTGGGAGGACTAGCGGGCCTTACAATGAGCAGTTCTTC.